This TCR beta chain was sequenced during a study of CD8 T cells in Susac syndrome. Notes on this clonotype: No antigen is known for it.

Findings of the study overall: Susac-specific public clones were found in total CD8+ and CD8+ TEMRA repertoires, numbering sixteen and five, respectively. The study recognized that its TCR sequencing and HLA analysis covered a relatively small number of individuals.

CDR3 length: 17 residues. Germline CDR1 reads SNHLY; CDR2 reads FYNNEI. Between the trimmed V and J ends, which lost 6 bases and 0 bases, there was a span of 15 bases. Reverse transcription of about 0.5 to 1 ug RNA was carried out with random hexamers. TCRdb fed the immunoSEQ multiplex PCR reads into MiXCR, producing one record per CDR3 protein. The data contain around 81,000 distinct CDR3 sequences, 94% of them seen just once; the ten biggest clones take up approximately 0.9%. The authors sequenced TCR beta from blood CD8+ and CD4+ T cells. This receptor was taken from a human donor with Susac syndrome. The sample comprised CD8+ T cells from PBMCs. V is TRBV2 and J is TRBJ2-6; perhaps TRBD2 as D (5 bases). This CDR3 reads CASSAREWGSGANVLTF. CDR3 coding DNA: TGTGCCAGCAGCGCGAGGGAGTGGGGCTCTGGGGCCAACGTCCTGACTTTC.